This TCR beta chain was identified during a study of shared clonotypes between healthy human individuals. Study-wide points: In this cohort, only blood was sampled, and tissue repertoires likely differ. An effect of sequencing depth on clonotype sharing among donors was expected.

About this clone itself: Its antigen remains unidentified.

Germline-derived CDR1 and CDR2 are MNHNY and SVGAGI (reference sequence). CDR3 length: 16 amino acids. Between the trimmed V and J ends, which lost 5 bases and 0 bases, there was a span of 14 bases. Sorted-subset replicate PCRs used 200 ng DNA, some 33,000 T cell genomes. The method was immunoSEQ multiplex PCR; TCRdb's version includes in-frame clones alone and lacks a portion of them. The sample holds 2,500,000 or so clones; roughly 92% are singletons and the top ten take around 0.14%. The sequencing input was naive CD4+ T cells sorted from blood. Sample subset: CD45RA+ positively selected. The source of this sequence is a man aged 18 to 29 in good health. This sequence joins TRBV6-6 and TRBJ1-5; D remains unclear. CDR3: CASSGSTKDSNQPQHF. The CDR3 bases are TGTGCCAGCAGTGGCTCCACTAAAGATAGCAATCAGCCCCAGCATTTT.